This T cell receptor (beta chain) was identified during a study of tumor-infiltrating lymphocytes in localized non-small cell lung cancer. Whole-study results and caveats: IM1 and IM2 tumors showed no difference in T-cell fraction. Technical variation could not be separated from intratumor heterogeneity here. No link was found between tumor T-cell fraction and recurrence-free survival.

The length of the CDR3 is 11 residues. Trimming removed 7 bases from V and 7 bases from J, with 10 bases in between. The germline V gene encodes CDR1 SGHTA and CDR2 FQGNSA. Comment on this clone: The antigen remains undetermined.

Profiled with immunoSEQ multiplex PCR; TCRdb holds only in-frame clones, not every one. The sample consists of some 15,000 clones, roughly 80% of them appearing once. The receptor comes from a human donor with non-small cell lung cancer. V usage is TRBV7-2 and J usage is TRBJ2-5, with D uncertain. Sequenced sample: lung tumor tissue. The CDR3 coding sequence is TGTGCCAGCACCTCCTCGCGGACCCAGTACTTC. Its translation: CASTSSRTQYF.